This is a list of T cell receptor beta chains from one sample in a study of OX40 agonist ivuxolimab in advanced cancers. The assay was immunoSEQ multiplex PCR, and TCRdb's table has in-frame clones only and misses some. This sample has about 48,000 clones, with 90% to 95% found just once. The sample here was CD4+ or CD8+ T cells sorted from blood, taken in a trial of the OX40 agonist ivuxolimab. The receptors derive from an adult with an advanced solid tumor such as melanoma, head and neck, liver or kidney cancer. Both conserved end residues are part of each CDR3. The D gene is left open where the match is weak. The size field is filled for only some rows; it gives once, few, many or a size class.

clone size: NA
J gene: TRBJ1-4
V gene: TRBV6-5
D gene: TRBD1
CDR3 DNA: TGTGCCAGCAGTTCAGGACAGGGGGCGGCAAAACTGTTTTTT
CDR3 protein: CASSSGQGAAKLFF

clone size: NA
J gene: TRBJ2-1
V gene: TRBV5-1
D gene: TRBD2
CDR3 DNA: TGCGCCAGCAGCTTGGTTAGCGGGAGTTATGAGCAGTTCTTC
CDR3 protein: CASSLVSGSYEQFF

clone size: NA
J gene: TRBJ2-7
V gene: TRBV7-9
D gene: NA
CDR3 DNA: TGTGCCAGCAGCTTAGCCGGGGACTCGCGCTACGAGCAGTACTTC
CDR3 protein: CASSLAGDSRYEQYF

clone size: NA
J gene: TRBJ2-1
V gene: TRBV4-1
D gene: TRBD2
CDR3 DNA: TGCGCCAGCAGCCAAAGTCATCCTAGCGGGGCCCTGTACAATGAGCAGTTCTTC
CDR3 protein: CASSQSHPSGALYNEQFF

clone size: NA
J gene: TRBJ2-7
V gene: TRBV9
D gene: TRBD2
CDR3 DNA: TGTGCCAGCAGTACTAGCGGGAGTTTCCCCTACGAGCAGTACTTC
CDR3 protein: CASSTSGSFPYEQYF

clone size: NA
J gene: TRBJ2-3
V gene: TRBV9
D gene: NA
CDR3 DNA: TGTGCCAGCAGCCAAAACACAGATACGCAGTATTTT
CDR3 protein: CASSQNTDTQYF

clone size: NA
J gene: TRBJ2-7
V gene: TRBV15
D gene: TRBD1
CDR3 DNA: TGTGCCACCAGCAGAGATTTCCAGGGGGCGCAAAATTTCGAGCAGTACTTC
CDR3 protein: CATSRDFQGAQNFEQYF

clone size: NA
J gene: TRBJ1-3
V gene: TRBV9
D gene: NA
CDR3 DNA: TGTGCCAGCAGCGTAGCTGGGGTAGCCGGAAACACCATATATTTT
CDR3 protein: CASSVAGVAGNTIYF

clone size: NA
J gene: TRBJ2-7
V gene: TRBV5-4
D gene: NA
CDR3 DNA: TGTGCCAGCACCACCATGGGAGTCTACGAGCAGTACTTC
CDR3 protein: CASTTMGVYEQYF

clone size: NA
J gene: TRBJ1-1
V gene: TRBV4-2
D gene: NA
CDR3 DNA: TGTGCCAGCAGCCAAGGGGGAGTGGGGGGAGGCACTGAAGCTTTCTTT
CDR3 protein: CASSQGGVGGGTEAFF

clone size: NA
J gene: TRBJ1-5
V gene: TRBV7-6
D gene: NA
CDR3 DNA: TGTGCCAGCAGCTTATTTGGGGCAAGTCAGCCCCAGCATTTT
CDR3 protein: CASSLFGASQPQHF

clone size: NA
J gene: TRBJ2-7
V gene: TRBV6-5
D gene: TRBD2
CDR3 DNA: TGTGCCAGCAGTTCCAGGACTAGCGGGAGAACCTACGAGCAGTACTTC
CDR3 protein: CASSSRTSGRTYEQYF

clone size: NA
J gene: TRBJ1-1
V gene: TRBV5-1
D gene: NA
CDR3 DNA: TGCGCCAGCAGGCCGGGGGACTCGAACACTGAAGCTTTCTTT
CDR3 protein: CASRPGDSNTEAFF

clone size: NA
J gene: TRBJ1-1
V gene: TRBV2
D gene: NA
CDR3 DNA: TGTGCCAGCACCGTATCGGGTAACACTGAAGCTTTCTTT
CDR3 protein: CASTVSGNTEAFF

clone size: NA
J gene: TRBJ1-5
V gene: TRBV27
D gene: NA
CDR3 DNA: TGTGCCAGCAGAAAGGGGGGTATGGGTCAGCCCCAGCATTTT
CDR3 protein: CASRKGGMGQPQHF

clone size: once
J gene: TRBJ2-1
V gene: TRBV27
D gene: TRBD2
CDR3 DNA: TGTGCCAGCAGCTCGATCCTAGCGGGAGCAACAAATGAGCAGTTCTTC
CDR3 protein: CASSSILAGATNEQFF

clone size: NA
J gene: TRBJ1-6
V gene: TRBV19
D gene: NA
CDR3 DNA: TGTGCCAGTAGAAGGTCTTTCAGTAATTCACCCCTCCACTTT
CDR3 protein: CASRRSFSNSPLHF

clone size: NA
J gene: TRBJ1-4
V gene: TRBV10-3
D gene: NA
CDR3 DNA: TGTGCCATCAGTGGGGGATTTACAACGGGACGGGAAAATGAAAAACTGTTTTTT
CDR3 protein: CAISGGFTTGRENEKLFF

clone size: NA
J gene: TRBJ1-4
V gene: TRBV28
D gene: TRBD1
CDR3 DNA: TGTGCCAGCAGTAACAGGGGTGAAAAACTGTTTTTT
CDR3 protein: CASSNRGEKLFF

clone size: NA
J gene: TRBJ2-7
V gene: TRBV4-2
D gene: NA
CDR3 DNA: TGTGCCAGCAGCCAGGGACTGGATACCTACGAGCAGTACTTC
CDR3 protein: CASSQGLDTYEQYF

clone size: NA
J gene: TRBJ2-6
V gene: TRBV7-9
D gene: NA
CDR3 DNA: TGTGCCAGCAGCCTTACACTTCCTGGGGCCAACGTCCTGACTTTC
CDR3 protein: CASSLTLPGANVLTF

clone size: NA
J gene: TRBJ2-7
V gene: TRBV4-2
D gene: NA
CDR3 DNA: TGTGCCAGCAGTAACAGGGTGGCCGAGCAGTACTTC
CDR3 protein: CASSNRVAEQYF

clone size: NA
J gene: TRBJ1-4
V gene: TRBV19
D gene: NA
CDR3 DNA: TGTGCCAGTAGTATCGCAGAAACTAGTGAAAAACTGTTTTTT
CDR3 protein: CASSIAETSEKLFF

clone size: NA
J gene: TRBJ1-3
V gene: TRBV9
D gene: TRBD1
CDR3 DNA: TGTGCCAGCAGCGTAAGGGACAGCGCCTCTGGAAACACCATATATTTT
CDR3 protein: CASSVRDSASGNTIYF

clone size: NA
J gene: TRBJ2-7
V gene: TRBV29-1
D gene: NA
CDR3 DNA: TGCAGCGTTGAAGGGCCAGGAGGACCCTACGAGCAGTACTTC
CDR3 protein: CSVEGPGGPYEQYF

clone size: NA
J gene: TRBJ2-7
V gene: TRBV4-3
D gene: NA
CDR3 DNA: TGCGCCAGCAGCCAAGAACGGGGTCCCATCTACGAGCAGTACTTC
CDR3 protein: CASSQERGPIYEQYF

clone size: NA
J gene: TRBJ2-3
V gene: TRBV27
D gene: NA
CDR3 DNA: TGTGCCAGCAGCCGACTCCGCACAGATACGCAGTATTTT
CDR3 protein: CASSRLRTDTQYF

clone size: NA
J gene: TRBJ2-4
V gene: TRBV4-3
D gene: NA
CDR3 DNA: TGCGCCAGCAGCCAAGATTGGGACCCCGGGGGCAAAAACATTCAGTACTTC
CDR3 protein: CASSQDWDPGGKNIQYF

clone size: NA
J gene: TRBJ2-1
V gene: TRBV4-3
D gene: TRBD1
CDR3 DNA: TGCGCCAGCAGCCAATATCCCAAAGGGACAGGGGTTAGCGATGAGCAGTTCTTC
CDR3 protein: CASSQYPKGTGVSDEQFF

clone size: once
J gene: TRBJ2-7
V gene: TRBV7-9
D gene: NA
CDR3 DNA: TGTGCCAGCAGCCGGGCGGGGACGGAGGGCTACGAGCAGTACTTC
CDR3 protein: CASSRAGTEGYEQYF

clone size: few
J gene: TRBJ1-3
V gene: TRBV7-9
D gene: TRBD1
CDR3 DNA: TGTGCCAGCAGTCCCACCCCCGACAGGGAGTATCGTGGAAACACCATATATTTT
CDR3 protein: CASSPTPDREYRGNTIYF

clone size: NA
J gene: TRBJ1-5
V gene: TRBV9
D gene: TRBD1
CDR3 DNA: TGTGCCAGCAGCGTAGTTAACAGGGGGCTTCAGCCCCAGCATTTT
CDR3 protein: CASSVVNRGLQPQHF

clone size: NA
J gene: TRBJ2-2
V gene: TRBV5-4
D gene: TRBD1
CDR3 DNA: TGTGCCAGCAGCGGCGACACAGGGGTCCTTTTCGCGAACACCGGGGAGCTGTTTTTT
CDR3 protein: CASSGDTGVLFANTGELFF

clone size: NA
J gene: TRBJ2-1
V gene: TRBV2
D gene: TRBD2
CDR3 DNA: TGTGCCAGCAGTGAAGGAGCGGGGGGCAGGTGGTATCTGTTCTTC
CDR3 protein: CASSEGAGGRWYLFF

clone size: few
J gene: TRBJ1-4
V gene: TRBV6-4
D gene: NA
CDR3 DNA: TGTGCCAGCAGTGCGGACACCACTAATGAAAAACTGTTTTTT
CDR3 protein: CASSADTTNEKLFF

clone size: NA
J gene: TRBJ1-1
V gene: TRBV5-6
D gene: NA
CDR3 DNA: TGTGCCAGCAGCCTCCAGGGAGGAGGGGACACTGAAGCTTTCTTT
CDR3 protein: CASSLQGGGDTEAFF

clone size: NA
J gene: TRBJ1-5
V gene: TRBV7-9
D gene: NA
CDR3 DNA: TGTGCCAGCAGCTTAGGAGGTCAGCCCCAGCATTTT
CDR3 protein: CASSLGGQPQHF

clone size: NA
J gene: TRBJ2-4
V gene: TRBV5-4
D gene: NA
CDR3 DNA: TGTGCCAGCAGCTTAAGGGGGGACATTCAGTACTTC
CDR3 protein: CASSLRGDIQYF

clone size: NA
J gene: TRBJ2-1
V gene: TRBV6-5
D gene: NA
CDR3 DNA: TGTGCCAGCAGTCACGGGGAAGTTGGGTACAATGAGCAGTTCTTC
CDR3 protein: CASSHGEVGYNEQFF

clone size: NA
J gene: TRBJ2-1
V gene: TRBV7-6
D gene: TRBD2
CDR3 DNA: TGTGCCAGCAGCTTAGGACGCGGGAGCTCCTACAATGAGCAGTTCTTC
CDR3 protein: CASSLGRGSSYNEQFF

clone size: NA
J gene: TRBJ2-5
V gene: TRBV6-5
D gene: NA
CDR3 DNA: TGTGCCAGCAGTTACCGAGACAGACAGCGCCAAGAGACCCAGTACTTC
CDR3 protein: CASSYRDRQRQETQYF

clone size: NA
J gene: TRBJ1-2
V gene: TRBV7-5
D gene: NA
CDR3 DNA: TGTGCCAGAAGCCATACTGGGGGGTACAACTATGGCTACACCTTC
CDR3 protein: CARSHTGGYNYGYTF

clone size: NA
J gene: TRBJ1-2
V gene: TRBV7-9
D gene: NA
CDR3 DNA: TGTGCCAGCAGCCTGGGGGGCTCCTATGGCTACACCTTC
CDR3 protein: CASSLGGSYGYTF

clone size: NA
J gene: TRBJ1-4
V gene: TRBV28
D gene: NA
CDR3 DNA: TGTGCCAGCAGCTTACGGGGGATGGCAACTAATGAAAAACTGTTTTTT
CDR3 protein: CASSLRGMATNEKLFF

clone size: NA
J gene: TRBJ1-1
V gene: TRBV6-6
D gene: NA
CDR3 DNA: TGTGCCAGCAGTTACCCGGACAAGAACACTGAAGCTTTCTTT
CDR3 protein: CASSYPDKNTEAFF

clone size: NA
J gene: TRBJ2-1
V gene: TRBV9
D gene: NA
CDR3 DNA: TGTGCCAGCAGCGTCCTAGGGGGGTCCGCGGGAGATGAGCAGTTCTTC
CDR3 protein: CASSVLGGSAGDEQFF

clone size: NA
J gene: TRBJ1-6
V gene: TRBV9
D gene: NA
CDR3 DNA: TGTGCCAGCAGCTACGATGGGGGTTCACCCCTCCACTTT
CDR3 protein: CASSYDGGSPLHF

clone size: NA
J gene: TRBJ2-3
V gene: TRBV6-6
D gene: TRBD2
CDR3 DNA: TGTGCCAGCAGTTACGTGGCGGGGGGCCTACCAGATACGCAGTATTTT
CDR3 protein: CASSYVAGGLPDTQYF

clone size: NA
J gene: TRBJ2-3
V gene: TRBV4-3
D gene: TRBD2
CDR3 DNA: TGCGCCAGCAGCCACCGGACTAGCGGAAGCACAGATACGCAGTATTTT
CDR3 protein: CASSHRTSGSTDTQYF

clone size: NA
J gene: TRBJ2-1
V gene: TRBV7-9
D gene: TRBD2
CDR3 DNA: TGTGCCAGCAGCTTAACCGGACTAGCGGGGGGGCATGAGCAGTTCTTC
CDR3 protein: CASSLTGLAGGHEQFF

clone size: NA
J gene: TRBJ2-3
V gene: TRBV7-2
D gene: NA
CDR3 DNA: TGTGCCAGCAGCTTACGCCAGGGGGGGACCACAGATACGCAGTATTTT
CDR3 protein: CASSLRQGGTTDTQYF

clone size: NA
J gene: TRBJ2-1
V gene: TRBV13
D gene: NA
CDR3 DNA: TGTGCCAGCAGCTTAGAGGGCTACAATGAGCAGTTCTTC
CDR3 protein: CASSLEGYNEQFF